Each of the 17 T cell receptor beta chains below was sequenced from the same sample in a study of response to subunit inactivated influenza vaccine. TCRdb re-derived calls from the RT-PCR reads in MiXCR, one entry per CDR3 protein. The sample lists under 850,000 distinct CDR3 sequences, roughly 18% occurring once. Material: PBMCs from blood, obtained 5 days after vaccination. These receptors originate from a man aged 50 to 60 who received an inactivated influenza vaccine.

This clonotype was seen a few times. CDR3 bases: TGCGCCAGCAGCCAATCCGGGACACACTCCACAGATACGCAGTATTTT. This encodes CASSQSGTHSTDTQYF. V gene TRBV4-3 combines with J gene TRBJ2-3, with D possibly TRBD1 on 6 matching bases. Germline CDR1 reads LGHNA; CDR2 reads YSLEER. V lost 2 bases, J lost 2 bases, and 14 bases lay in between. This CDR3 comprises 16 residues.

This clonotype was seen a few times. This rearrangement joins TRBV12-3 or TRBV12-4 to TRBJ2-7, with D perhaps assigned TRBD1 or TRBD2 (5 bases each). V was clipped by 1 base and J by 7 bases, with 8 bases between them. The CDR3 is 12 residues long. CDR3 sequence: CASSLDRREQYF. In DNA, the CDR3 is TGTGCCAGCAGTTTAGACAGGAGGGAGCAGTACTTC.

V usage is TRBV5-4 and J usage is TRBJ2-1, with unresolved D. Looked up from germline, CDR1 is SGHNT and CDR2 is YYREEE (reference sequence). V was shortened by 0 bases and J by 10 bases, with 14 bases between the two germline ends. The CDR3 has 14 residues. CDR3 sequence reads: CASSLAGGRGEQFF. The DNA of the CDR3 is TGTGCCAGCAGCTTGGCCGGTGGTCGAGGAGAGCAGTTCTTC.

This chain links TRBV6-6 with TRBJ2-5; D gene ambiguous. Germline CDR1 MNHNY, CDR2 SVGAGI (reference sequence). The ends were cut back, 2 bases at V and 5 bases at J, with 9 bases in the middle. This CDR3 is 13 amino acids long. The CDR3 coding sequence is TGTGCCAGCAGTTACGGGGTCCACGAGACCCAGTACTTC. Translating gives CASSYGVHETQYF.

The rearrangement joins TRBV7-8 to TRBJ1-5, with 11 bases aligning to TRBD1. The germline V gene has CDR1 SGHVS and CDR2 FQNEAQ. V trimming: 6 bases; J trimming: 6 bases; junction bases outside the gene matches: 7. The CDR3 covers 15 residues. The CDR3 here is CASSPGTGGIQPQHF. The CDR3 bases are TGTGCCAGCAGTCCCGGGACAGGGGGAATTCAGCCCCAGCATTTT.

The table lists this clonotype with a few counts. The chain couples TRBV28 to TRBJ2-7, with TRBD2 matching 7 bases. V gave up 7 bases and J gave up 3 bases; unmatched junction bases: 9. The germline gives CDR1 MDHEN, CDR2 SYDVKM. The CDR3 totals 14 residues. The CDR3 loop reads CASNLPGGVYEQYF. CDR3 nucleotides: TGTGCCAGCAACCTCCCGGGGGGTGTCTACGAGCAGTACTTC.

The genes are TRBV6-2 or TRBV6-3 and TRBJ2-5, with 8 bases matching TRBD2. The CDR3 contains 14 residues. Germline V CDR1 and CDR2: MNHEY, SVGEGT. Losses at the gene ends were 7 bases for V and 6 bases for J; bases not matched to a gene: 10. The CDR3 sequence is CASIPGGVGKTQYF. The CDR3 DNA is TGTGCCAGCATCCCCGGGGGGGTCGGGAAGACCCAGTACTTC.

This chain connects TRBV28 to TRBJ2-7; 8 bases are a match to TRBD1. The V and J ends lost 7 bases and 6 bases, in that order; junction bases with no gene match: 5. Germline V CDR1 and CDR2: MDHEN, SYDVKM. The CDR3 consists of 12 residues. CDR3 in DNA: TGTGCCAGCATGACAGGGGTGGGCGAGCAGTACTTC. Its translation: CASMTGVGEQYF.

This chain joins TRBV9 and TRBJ2-7, with TRBD1 as a possible D gene (9 bases). Germline loops: CDR1 SGDLS, CDR2 YYNGEE. This CDR3 contains 16 residues. V dropped 0 bases and J dropped 4 bases, with 17 bases sitting between them. The CDR3 DNA reads as TGTGCCAGCAGCGTAGGAGGGACAGGGACTAGGTACGAGCAGTACTTC. It translates to CASSVGGTGTRYEQYF. Complete variable domain (other parts from reference TRBV9 and TRBJ2-7): DSGVTQTPKHLITATGQRVTLRCSPRSGDLSVYWYQQSLDQGLQFLIQYYNGEERAKGNILERFSAQQFPDLHSELNLSSLELGDSALYFCASSVGGTGTRYEQYFGPGTRLTVT.

In this sample, this clonotype turned up a few times. CDR3 in DNA: TGCGCCAGCAGCTTGGTAGTCACAGGGGCGCAGTATTTT. Translating it yields CASSLVVTGAQYF. The chain couples TRBV5-1 to TRBJ2-3; TRBD1 aligns across 7 bases. The CDR3 is 13 amino acids. J lost 10 bases, V lost 0 bases, and 5 bases had no gene match. Germline assignment: CDR1 SGHRS and CDR2 YFSETQ.

This clonotype was detected a few times. CDR3 sequence: CSATGTGQETQYF. CDR3 coding DNA: TGCAGTGCAACCGGGACAGGGCAAGAGACCCAGTACTTC. The chain combines TRBV20-1 with TRBJ2-5, with 9 bases that match TRBD1. Trimming cost V 6 bases and J 2 bases; bases outside gene matches: 4. Germline V gene lookup returns CDR1 DFQATT and CDR2 SNEGSKA (reference sequence). This CDR3 comprises 13 residues.

This clonotype has at least ten counts. The chain combines TRBV10-3 with TRBJ2-7; D might be TRBD1 (6 bases). The germline V and J ends were trimmed by 3 bases and 2 bases, with 20 bases remaining between them. This CDR3 comprises 17 residues. CDR1 ENHRY and CDR2 SYGVKD come from the germline V gene. CDR3 sequence reads: CAISEKIQGSLTYEQYF. The CDR3 nucleotides are TGTGCCATCAGTGAAAAAATACAGGGAAGCCTTACCTACGAGCAGTACTTC.

V usage is TRBV7-9 and J usage is TRBJ1-1; D is possibly TRBD1 (6 bases). This CDR3 contains 14 residues. Trimming cost V 2 bases and J 7 bases, with 14 bases left between them. Germline V gene data show CDR1 as SEHNR and CDR2 as FQNEAQ (reference sequence). The CDR3 sequence is CASSLRQVSSEAFF. The CDR3, as DNA: TGTGCCAGCAGCTTAAGACAGGTATCGAGTGAAGCTTTCTTT.

This clonotype has a count of ten or more. The V gene is TRBV5-1, the J gene TRBJ2-3; 7 bases fit TRBD1. The CDR3 is made up of 16 amino acids. The V gene end was trimmed by 6 bases and the J gene end by 3 bases; junction bases not matched to a gene: 13. Per germline, CDR1 SGHRS and CDR2 YFSETQ. This CDR3 is CASNNWPGQITDTQYF. Here the CDR3 DNA reads TGCGCCAGCAATAACTGGCCGGGACAGATTACAGATACGCAGTATTTT.

This clonotype has a handful of counts. The chain couples TRBV29-1 to TRBJ2-7, with no clear D. Trimming left V 4 bases short and J 7 bases short, with 14 bases between. Germline V lookup: CDR1 SQVTM, CDR2 ANQGSEA. The CDR3 has 12 amino acids. The DNA for the CDR3 is TGCAGCGTTGCTCAAGGGCACGTGGAGCAGTACTTC. Translation: CSVAQGHVEQYF.

The chain recombines TRBV6-5 with TRBJ1-2; maybe TRBD1 (5 bases). The germline V and J ends were trimmed by 2 bases and 4 bases, with 8 bases remaining between them. The CDR3 runs 13 residues. Germline V gene sequence: CDR1 MNHEY, CDR2 SVGAGI. Written as DNA, the CDR3 is TGTGCCAGCAGTTACGGGGGAGGCTATGGCTACACCTTC. This translates into CASSYGGGYGYTF.

Remarks on this clonotype: The junction does not match germline at one end; this may be a read error. CDR3: CASSSWVNVDTKYF. The CDR3 coding sequence is TGTGCCAGCAGCTCGTGGGTTAATGTAGATACGAAGTATTTT. The chain couples TRBV11-2 to TRBJ2-3; D unclear. The CDR3 runs to 14 residues. CDR1 SGHAT and CDR2 FQNNGV come from the germline V gene. Combining the CDR3 with reference TRBV11-2 and TRBJ2-3 gives the whole variable domain EAGVAQSPRYKIIEKRQSVAFWCNPISGHATLYWYQQILGQGPKLLIQFQNNGVVDDSQLPKDRFSAERLKGVDSTLKIQPAKLEDSAVYLCASSSWVNVDTKYFGPGTRLTVL.